These 30 T cell receptor beta chains share one sample of origin, sequenced in a study of regulatory T cells in long-lasting Graves disease. Researchers made TCR beta libraries by using iRepertoire HTBI primers and running Arm-PCR on CDR3 regions. TCRdb ran MiXCR on the multiplex PCR reads and lists one entry per CDR3 protein. The table has fewer than 550,000 distinct CDR3 sequences, 20% to 25% seen once. This sample's time point: persistent/refractory GD, antithyroid drugs over 5 years with positive TRAb. Extracted RNA from PBMCs served as the source of the TCR library. Sequences were derived from peripheral blood mononuclear cells (PBMCs), sampled when the disease was refractory, from a patient treated with antithyroid drugs. These receptors came from a female donor with Graves disease.

This clonotype was counted a few times. The CDR3 loop reads CASTRDIGEQYF. The DNA of the CDR3 is TGCGCCAGTACCCGGGACATCGGCGAGCAGTACTTC. The gene calls are TRBV5-1 and TRBJ2-7, with a possible D match to TRBD1 (6 bases). V lost 8 bases and J lost 6, with 15 bases in between. Germline V gives CDR1 SGHRS, CDR2 YFSETQ. This CDR3 comprises 12 residues.

This clonotype was counted a few times. The chain is built from TRBV29-1 and TRBJ2-7, with D perhaps TRBD2 (6 bases). This CDR3 region has 16 residues. Looked up from germline, CDR1 is SQVTM and CDR2 is ANQGSEA. Trimming took off 0 bases at V and 2 bases at J, with 17 bases between the two ends. CDR3 amino acids: CSVEDWGGSDPYEQYF. CDR3 in DNA: TGCAGCGTTGAAGATTGGGGAGGCTCGGATCCCTACGAGCAGTACTTC.

This clonotype occurred many times. This chain connects TRBV7-2 to TRBJ2-5; TRBD2 agrees at 8 bases. V lost 1 base to trimming and J lost 2 bases; unmatched junction nucleotides: 3. Germline values: CDR1 SGHTA, CDR2 FQGNSA. This CDR3 comprises 15 residues. DNA of the CDR3: TGTGCCAGCAGCTTAGTAACTAGCGGTCAAGAGACCCAGTACTTC. Translated, it gives CASSLVTSGQETQYF.

This clonotype was seen more than once but under ten times. The rearrangement links TRBV7-9 to TRBJ2-2; 10 positions match TRBD2. The CDR3 contains 15 residues. CDR1 is SEHNR, CDR2 FQNEAQ, per germline (reference sequence). CDR3 coding DNA: TGTGCTTGCCCTCCAAGCGGGAGGGAATCCGGGGAGCTGTTTTTT. Amino acid sequence: CACPPSGRESGELFF.

This chain joins TRBV4-2 and TRBJ1-1, with TRBD1 matching 7 bases. This CDR3 spans 16 amino acids. Trimming at V came to 4 bases and at J to 1 base, leaving 9 bases not matched to a gene. Germline-derived CDR1 and CDR2 are LGHNA and YNFKEQ. CDR3 sequence reads: CASSRSRRDRNTEAFF. As DNA, the CDR3 is TGTGCCAGCAGCCGTTCGCGCCGGGACAGGAACACTGAAGCTTTCTTT.

There are many counts of this clonotype. CDR3 sequence reads: CASMGSEQETQYF. The CDR3 coding sequence is TGTGCCAGCATGGGGTCAGAACAAGAGACCCAGTACTTC. The chain recombines TRBV6-1 with TRBJ2-5, with D hard to call. Between the trimmed V and J ends, which lost 7 bases and 2 bases, there was a span of 11 bases. CDR3 length: 13 residues. Germline-derived CDR1 and CDR2 are MNHNS and SASEGT.

This chain connects TRBV27 to TRBJ1-1, with 9 bases aligning to TRBD1. This CDR3 is 16 amino acids long. The V gene end was trimmed by 0 bases and the J gene end by 6 bases; junction bases not matched to a gene: 8. Germline assignment: CDR1 MNHEY and CDR2 SMNVEV (reference sequence). The CDR3 bases are TGTGCCAGCAGTTTATCCTCCGGGACAGGGAGAGCTGAAGCTTTCTTT. This gives the protein CASSLSSGTGRAEAFF.

This chain uses TRBV5-5 with TRBJ2-5; 10 bases are shared with TRBD1. The CDR3 runs to 17 residues. CDR1 SGHKS and CDR2 YYEKEE come from the germline V gene (reference sequence). The ends lost 1 base at V and 4 bases at J; junction bases unmatched: 10. The CDR3, as DNA: TGTGCCAGCAGCTTGTCCGGACAGGGGGTAATAGTAGAGACCCAGTACTTC. This codes for CASSLSGQGVIVETQYF.

This rearrangement joins TRBV27 to TRBJ1-2, with D hard to call. Deletions cut 3 bases from V and 2 bases from J, with 7 bases between. The CDR3 consists of 13 residues. The germline V gene has CDR1 MNHEY and CDR2 SMNVEV (reference sequence). The CDR3 spells CASSFAANYGYTF. The CDR3 DNA follows: TGTGCCAGCAGTTTTGCAGCAAACTATGGCTACACCTTC.

This clonotype was detected a few times. The chain carries TRBV7-9 and TRBJ1-4, with 10 nucleotides matching TRBD1. The CDR3 is made up of 14 amino acids. The germline CDR1 and CDR2 sequences are SEHNR and FQNEAQ (reference sequence). V trimming: 5 bases; J trimming: 6 bases; junction bases outside the gene matches: 3. The CDR3 coding sequence is TGTGCCAGCAGCCCGACAGGGGGCCATGAAAAACTGTTTTTT. It is translated as CASSPTGGHEKLFF.

This clonotype was found many times. The J gene is TRBJ2-7, the V gene TRBV6-1; 7 nucleotides agree with TRBD2. The CDR3 length is 12 residues. Germline loops: CDR1 MNHNS, CDR2 SASEGT. This chain's CDR3 is CASGADSYEQYF. The CDR3 DNA reads as TGTGCGAGCGGGGCGGATTCCTACGAGCAGTACTTC.

This clonotype was counted at least ten times. This chain uses TRBV28 with TRBJ1-1, with 11 bases aligning to TRBD1. In germline, CDR1 is MDHEN, CDR2 SYDVKM. V dropped 5 bases and J dropped 1; count of bases not matched to a gene: 3. The CDR3 extends over 15 amino acids. The CDR3 protein is CASSPGTGGNTEAFF. In DNA, the CDR3 is TGTGCCAGCAGTCCCGGGACAGGGGGGAACACTGAAGCTTTCTTT.

This clonotype was counted between two and nine times. The V gene is TRBV19, the J gene TRBJ2-5; perhaps TRBD2 as D (6 bases). Germline V gene data show CDR1 as LNHDA and CDR2 as SQIVND (reference sequence). Deletions cut 5 bases from V and 3 bases from J, with 10 bases between. The CDR3 contains 13 residues. CDR3 bases: TGTGCCAGTAGTGTCGTAGCGGAAGAGACCCAGTACTTC. This sequence encodes CASSVVAEETQYF.

In its sample, this clonotype was seen many times. V usage is TRBV2 and J usage is TRBJ1-1; D gene uncertain. Trimming cost V 1 base and J 12 bases, with 12 bases left between them. In germline, CDR1 is SNHLY, CDR2 FYNNEI. This CDR3 contains 12 residues. The CDR3 bases are TGTGCCAGCAGTGAAGGCTCCCCTATTACTTTCTTT. Protein product: CASSEGSPITFF.

The chain is built from TRBV20-1 and TRBJ1-5; no firm D call. There are 14 residues in the CDR3. V was shortened by 3 bases and J by 0 bases, with 9 bases between the two germline ends. Per the germline V gene, CDR1 is DFQATT and CDR2 is SNEGSKA (reference sequence). For the CDR3, the DNA is TGCAGTGCTAGTGGGCAGCATAGCAATCAGCCCCAGCATTTT. It specifies CSASGQHSNQPQHF.

J is TRBJ2-2 and V is TRBV24-1; D unresolved. Trimming stripped 4 bases from V and 7 bases from J, with 18 bases between. The CDR3 spans 16 residues. In germline, CDR1 is KGHDR, CDR2 SFDVKD. This CDR3 reads CATSDFGRAPVGELFF. The CDR3 bases are TGTGCCACCAGTGACTTCGGAAGAGCCCCGGTCGGGGAGCTGTTTTTT.

This clonotype was detected many times. CDR3: CASSDETEETQYF. The CDR3 coding sequence is TGTGCCAGCAGTGACGAGACAGAAGAGACCCAGTACTTC. The chain is built from TRBV2 and TRBJ2-5; weak D call: TRBD1 (5 bases). Trimming stripped 3 bases from V and 3 bases from J, with 8 bases between. Germline values: CDR1 SNHLY, CDR2 FYNNEI. The CDR3 totals 13 residues.

The chain links TRBV4-3 to TRBJ2-7; D possibly corresponds to TRBD1 (5 bases). The V gene lost 0 bases and the J gene lost 3 bases, with 15 bases spanning the gap. CDR1 is LGHNA and CDR2 is YSLEER in the germline V gene. This CDR3 has 16 amino acids. The CDR3 reads CASSQDQGVRVYEQYF. DNA for the CDR3: TGCGCCAGCAGCCAAGACCAAGGGGTCAGGGTCTACGAGCAGTACTTC.

This clonotype was picked up many times. V gene TRBV7-6 combines with J gene TRBJ2-7, with D possibly matching TRBD2 (6 bases). This CDR3 contains 13 residues. V lost 8 bases and J lost 3, with 14 bases in between. The germline gives CDR1 SGHVS, CDR2 FNYEAQ. CDR3: CASSGVPHYEQYF. CDR3 coding DNA: TGTGCCAGCTCGGGAGTCCCCCACTACGAGCAGTACTTC.

The CDR3: CSVTDRHGYTF. The CDR3 DNA sequence: TGCAGCGTTACGGACAGGCATGGCTACACCTTC. The chain carries TRBV29-1 and TRBJ1-2; 7 nucleotides align to TRBD1. Unmatched junction bases numbered 3, after V lost 5 bases and J lost 6 bases. This CDR3 region has 11 residues. Germline-derived CDR1 and CDR2 are SQVTM and ANQGSEA. Full variable domain (rest looked up from reference TRBV29-1 and TRBJ1-2): SAVISQKPSRDICQRGTSLTIQCQVDSQVTMMFWYRQQPGQSLTLIATANQGSEATYESGFVIDKFPISRPNLTFSTLTVSNMSPEDSSIYLCSVTDRHGYTFGSGTRLTVV.

This clonotype was seen many times. The chain's CDR3 is CSARAVSVLETQYF. CDR3 nucleotides: TGCAGTGCTAGAGCTGTCAGCGTTCTCGAGACCCAGTACTTC. The genes are TRBV20-1 and TRBJ2-5, with no clear D. Trimming pared 1 base from V and 5 bases from J, leaving 14 bases between. The CDR3 is made up of 14 amino acids. The V gene's germline CDR1 is DFQATT and CDR2 SNEGSKA (reference sequence).

On this clonotype: This sequence may be a read error, since a much larger clone differs from it by one base. The gene calls are TRBV27 and TRBJ1-6; the D gene is possibly TRBD1 (5 bases). The CDR3 runs to 16 residues. Germline values: CDR1 MNHEY, CDR2 SMNVEV (reference sequence). The CDR3 DNA reads TGTGCCTGCAGTTTGGGGCAGGAGGGTTATAATTCACCCCTCCACTTT. Its protein is CACSLGQEGYNSPLHF.

This clonotype appeared once. The chain has TRBV20-1 and TRBJ2-4, with 11 bases lining up with TRBD2. The CDR3 covers 13 residues. V shed 3 bases and J 6 bases; nucleotides not matched to a gene: 1. CDR1 DFQATT and CDR2 SNEGSKA come from the germline V gene (reference sequence). DNA of the CDR3: TGCAGTGCTAGGGGACTAGCGGTAAACATTCAGTACTTC. This encodes CSARGLAVNIQYF.

In this sample, this clonotype turned up many times. The V and J genes are TRBV28 and TRBJ2-4, with TRBD1 as a possible D gene (6 bases). Trimming took off 6 bases at V and 6 bases at J, with 18 bases between the two ends. The germline CDR1 and CDR2 sequences are MDHEN and SYDVKM. CDR3 size: 15 residues. The CDR3 loop is CASRQAEAGANIQYF. In DNA, the CDR3 is TGTGCCAGCAGGCAAGCGGAGGCAGGGGCAAACATTCAGTACTTC. Full variable domain (rest looked up from reference TRBV28 and TRBJ2-4): DVKVTQSSRYLVKRTGEKVFLECVQDMDHENMFWYRQDPGLGLRLIYFSYDVKMKEKGDIPEGYSVSREKKERFSLILESASTNQTSMYLCASRQAEAGANIQYFGAGTRLSVL.

This clonotype was counted at least ten times. The chain joins TRBV20-1 to TRBJ1-4; 9 bases match TRBD1. Germline trimming cut 4 bases from V and 8 bases from J; bases unmatched to any gene: 11. The germline V gene has CDR1 DFQATT and CDR2 SNEGSKA (reference sequence). The CDR3 is 15 amino acids. CDR3 nucleotide sequence: TGCAGTGCTACGTCCCCGGGACAGGGCATAGAAAAACTGTTTTTT. Its protein is CSATSPGQGIEKLFF.

This clonotype was seen many times. This sequence joins TRBV28 and TRBJ1-2; 7 nucleotides line up with TRBD1. V lost 5 bases, J lost 6 bases, and 6 bases stayed unmatched. CDR1 and CDR2 (germline): MDHEN, SYDVKM. This CDR3 contains 13 residues. The CDR3 coding sequence is TGTGCCAGCAGTCTGTCAGGGGGTCATGGCTACACCTTC. This gives the protein CASSLSGGHGYTF.

The chain recombines TRBV5-1 with TRBJ2-7, with D possibly being TRBD1 or TRBD2 (5 bases each). Germline CDR1 is SGHRS and CDR2 is YFSETQ. V was trimmed by 4 bases and J by 5 bases, leaving 19 bases between them. The CDR3 contains 15 residues. CDR3 bases: TGCGCCAGCAGCCCTCGTGCCGGGGCGACGAACGAGCAGTACTTC. This sequence encodes CASSPRAGATNEQYF.

In its sample, this clonotype was seen once. This may be a read error: a much more frequent sequence differs by one nucleotide. V gene TRBV5-1 combines with J gene TRBJ1-2, with a weak D call TRBD1 (5 bases). This CDR3 comprises 14 residues. Per the germline V gene, CDR1 is SGHRS and CDR2 is YFSETQ. The CDR3 DNA is TGCGCCAACAGCTTGTTAGGAGGGGAGTATGGCTACACCTTC. This sequence encodes CANSLLGGEYGYTF.

V gene TRBV7-9 combines with J gene TRBJ2-7; 14 bases map to TRBD2. The CDR3 sequence is 17 residues long. Trimming removed 4 bases from V and 5 bases from J; junction bases left unmatched: 10. Germline V lookup: CDR1 SEHNR, CDR2 FQNEAQ (reference sequence). The CDR3 here is CASSSSSGLAGVNEQYF. CDR3 coding DNA: TGTGCCAGCAGCTCCTCCTCGGGACTAGCGGGAGTGAACGAGCAGTACTTC.

A few counts support this clonotype. CDR3 residues: CASSSVAVTEAFF. CDR3 sequence (DNA): TGTGCCAGTAGTTCGGTAGCGGTTACAGAAGCTTTCTTT. J is TRBJ1-1 and V is TRBV19, with D unresolved. Trimming cost V 5 bases and J 8 bases, with 15 bases left between them. The germline gives CDR1 LNHDA, CDR2 SQIVND (reference sequence). This CDR3 comprises 13 residues.